Below are 32 T cell receptor beta chains sequenced from a single sample in a study of cytomegalovirus exposure and HLA in healthy donors. Data came from immunoSEQ multiplex PCR; TCRdb stores just in-frame clones and leaves some out. The profile covers about 120,000 clones, with about 82% appearing a single time and around 5% taken by the ten largest. The sequencing sample was made of PBMCs. The receptor set was obtained from a man between 18 and 35 years old in good health and CMV-seronegative.

The rearrangement uses TRBV9 and TRBJ2-2, with D maybe TRBD1 (7 bases). V lost 4 bases and J lost 5, with 15 bases in between. Germline V gives CDR1 SGDLS, CDR2 YYNGEE. CDR3 size: 15 residues. The CDR3 coding sequence is TGTGCCAGCAGCCTGGGTCCAGGGGGGACCGGGGAGCTGTTTTTT. As protein: CASSLGPGGTGELFF. The variable domain in full, completed from reference TRBV9 and TRBJ2-2, reads DSGVTQTPKHLITATGQRVTLRCSPRSGDLSVYWYQQSLDQGLQFLIQYYNGEERAKGNILERFSAQQFPDLHSELNLSSLELGDSALYFCASSLGPGGTGELFFGEGSRLTVL.

This clone was found once. This chain joins TRBV27 and TRBJ2-2; weak D call: TRBD1 (5 bases). Trimming pared 4 bases from V and 6 bases from J, leaving 9 bases between. Germline V gene lookup returns CDR1 MNHEY and CDR2 SMNVEV (reference sequence). There are 13 residues in the CDR3. The CDR3 bases are TGTGCCAGCAGTTCACAGGCAGCCGGGGAGCTGTTTTTT. Amino acids: CASSSQAAGELFF.

V gene TRBV7-6 combines with J gene TRBJ2-7; 11 nucleotides agree with TRBD2. Germline values: CDR1 SGHVS, CDR2 FNYEAQ. V lost 4 bases, J lost 4 bases, and 6 bases stayed unmatched. The CDR3 covers 15 residues. CDR3 sequence: CASSSGTSGSYEQYF. The CDR3 DNA is TGTGCCAGCAGCTCCGGGACTAGCGGCAGTTACGAGCAGTACTTC. The complete variable domain, with remaining parts taken from reference TRBV7-6 and TRBJ2-7, reads GAGVSQSPRYKVTKRGQDVALRCDPISGHVSLYWYRQALGQGPEFLTYFNYEAQQDKSGLPNDRFSAERPEGSISTLTIQRTEQRDSAMYRCASSSGTSGSYEQYFGPGTRLTVT.

The rearrangement links TRBV2 to TRBJ1-1; D is undetermined. CDR1 and CDR2 from the germline V gene are SNHLY and FYNNEI. The CDR3 extends over 17 amino acids. V gave up 2 bases and J gave up 4 bases, with 20 bases separating them. The CDR3 nucleotides read TGTGCCAGCAGTGAAACTCTCGTCGGGGTCGTTGGCACTGAAGCTTTCTTT. Its protein is CASSETLVGVVGTEAFF.

CDR3 protein: CASSPWTGPNTGELFF. The CDR3 coding sequence is TGTGCCAGTAGTCCCTGGACAGGTCCGAACACCGGGGAGCTGTTTTTT. The V and J genes are TRBV19 and TRBJ2-2, with 7 bases identical to TRBD1. The CDR3 is made up of 16 amino acids. The germline CDR1 and CDR2 sequences are LNHDA and SQIVND (reference sequence). The V segment lost 5 bases and the J segment 0 bases; nucleotides outside the gene matches: 6.

This clone came up once. V is TRBV4-2 and J is TRBJ1-5, with a tentative D call TRBD1 (6 bases). The CDR3 length is 19 residues. CDR1 is LGHNA, CDR2 YNFKEQ, per germline. Between the trimmed V and J ends, which lost 1 base and 2 bases, there was a span of 21 bases. CDR3: CASSQVSGGRSLGNQPQHF. CDR3 nucleotides: TGTGCCAGCAGCCAAGTTTCCGGGGGGCGTTCGCTCGGCAATCAGCCCCAGCATTTT.

Regarding this clone: One end of the junction fails to match germline, which may point to a read error. J is TRBJ2-1 and V is TRBV11-2, with 7 bases fitting TRBD2. Germline V gene sequence: CDR1 SGHAT, CDR2 FQNNGV. This CDR3 contains 16 residues. The CDR3 nucleotides are TGTGCCAGCAGCCTAGATCCCGCGGGGGTATACAATGAGCAGTTCTTC. Protein: CASSLDPAGVYNEQFF.

The rearrangement links TRBV30 to TRBJ1-6; TRBD1 is a possible D gene (5 bases). With 0 bases removed from V and 4 bases from J, the gap between germline ends came to 10 bases. From germline, CDR1 is GTSNPN and CDR2 SVGIG (reference sequence). The CDR3 is 15 residues long. The CDR3 DNA is TGTGCCTGGAGTGTACCCGGACAATATAATTCACCCCTCCACTTT. Protein product: CAWSVPGQYNSPLHF.

In this sample, this clone turned up a few times. This rearrangement joins TRBV7-9 to TRBJ2-7; D gene ambiguous. This CDR3 spans 16 amino acids. Germline V gene lookup returns CDR1 SEHNR and CDR2 FQNEAQ (reference sequence). Trimming removed 3 bases from V and 5 bases from J, with 20 bases in between. CDR3 amino acids: CASSFVPESMRNEQYF. The CDR3 DNA reads TGTGCCAGCAGCTTCGTCCCCGAGTCGATGCGGAACGAGCAGTACTTC.

CDR3 DNA: TGTGCCAGCAGTTCACAGGGTGTTCGGGGCGAGCAGTACTTC. This gives the protein CASSSQGVRGEQYF. The V and J genes are TRBV6-5 and TRBJ2-7, with a weak D call TRBD1 (6 bases). Germline CDR1 reads MNHEY; CDR2 reads SVGAGI. This CDR3 region has 14 residues. Trimming took 4 bases from V and 6 from J, leaving 16 bases between them.

The CDR3 reads CASSLRSGGAYNEQFF. The CDR3 DNA is TGTGCCAGCAGTTTACGTAGCGGGGGGGCCTACAATGAGCAGTTCTTC. The chain recombines TRBV27 with TRBJ2-1; 11 nucleotides align to TRBD2. This CDR3 region has 16 residues. In germline, CDR1 is MNHEY, CDR2 SMNVEV (reference sequence). V shed 2 bases and J 2 bases; nucleotides not matched to a gene: 2.

The chain links TRBV6-5 to TRBJ2-7, with TRBD2 matching over 12 bases. The CDR3 is 15 residues long. V lost 10 bases, J lost 2 bases, and 9 bases stayed unmatched. The germline gives CDR1 MNHEY, CDR2 SVGAGI. CDR3 nucleotides: TGTGCCACGGGTGAACTAGCGGGAGGAACCTACGAGCAGTACTTC. Residues: CATGELAGGTYEQYF.

The V gene is TRBV30, the J gene TRBJ2-2, with TRBD2 as a possible D gene (7 bases). Deletions cut 0 bases from V and 7 bases from J, with 15 bases between. The CDR3 loop spans 15 amino acids. Germline V lookup: CDR1 GTSNPN, CDR2 SVGIG (reference sequence). The CDR3 DNA sequence: TGTGCCTGGAGTGTAATCGGGGGGCTTCGCGGGGAGCTGTTTTTT. Protein product: CAWSVIGGLRGELFF. Full variable domain (outside the CDR3, taken from reference TRBV30 and TRBJ2-2): SQTIHQWPATLVQPVGSPLSLECTVEGTSNPNLYWYRQAAGRGLQLLFYSVGIGQISSEVPQNLSASRPQDRQFILSSKKLLLSDSGFYLCAWSVIGGLRGELFFGEGSRLTVL.

The chain joins TRBV6-5 to TRBJ1-3; D gene unclear. Trimming cost V 7 bases and J 2 bases, with 12 bases left between them. The length of the CDR3 is 14 residues. The V gene's germline CDR1 is MNHEY and CDR2 SVGAGI. The CDR3 sequence is CASTQSGTGNTIYF. CDR3 bases: TGTGCCAGCACCCAGTCGGGGACTGGAAACACCATATATTTT.

The chain combines TRBV19 with TRBJ2-1, with D possibly being TRBD2 (5 bases). The germline V and J ends were trimmed by 1 base and 8 bases, with 15 bases remaining between them. CDR3 length equals 15 residues. In germline, CDR1 is LNHDA, CDR2 SQIVND (reference sequence). CDR3 sequence (DNA): TGTGCCAGTAGTATAGGGGGAGTTAAGATAGATGAGCAGTTCTTC. Its translation is CASSIGGVKIDEQFF. The whole variable domain, remainder taken from reference TRBV19 and TRBJ2-1, is DGGITQSPKYLFRKEGQNVTLSCEQNLNHDAMYWYRQDPGQGLRLIYYSQIVNDFQKGDIAEGYSVSREKKESFPLTVTSAQKNPTAFYLCASSIGGVKIDEQFFGPGTRLTVL.

The chain joins TRBV6-1 to TRBJ2-3; 8 bases fit TRBD2. The CDR3 loop spans 15 amino acids. The V gene end was trimmed by 4 bases and the J gene end by 0 bases; junction bases not matched to a gene: 3. Germline assignment: CDR1 MNHNS and CDR2 SASEGT. DNA of the CDR3: TGTGCCAGCAGTGGAAGCGGGGGTAGCACAGATACGCAGTATTTT. Translating gives CASSGSGGSTDTQYF.

The rearrangement links TRBV19 to TRBJ2-1; the D gene is possibly TRBD1 (6 bases). This CDR3 has 16 amino acids. Trimming took off 4 bases at V and 0 bases at J, with 13 bases between the two ends. CDR1 and CDR2 from the germline V gene are LNHDA and SQIVND (reference sequence). Written as DNA, the CDR3 is TGTGCCAGTAGTAACTACGGGACAAGCTCCTACAATGAGCAGTTCTTC. It is translated as CASSNYGTSSYNEQFF.

The gene calls are TRBV29-1 and TRBJ1-2; maybe TRBD1 (5 bases). This CDR3 region has 12 residues. V was clipped by 7 bases and J by 6 bases, with 15 bases between them. Germline loops: CDR1 SQVTM, CDR2 ANQGSEA. In DNA form, the CDR3 reads TGCAGCGGGACGCGGGGGACGGATGGCTACACCTTC. Residues: CSGTRGTDGYTF.

J is TRBJ1-4 and V is TRBV10-3; D gene uncertain. The CDR3 covers 12 residues. Germline lookup yields CDR1 ENHRY and CDR2 SYGVKD. Trimming removed 2 bases from V and 7 bases from J, with 5 bases in between. The CDR3 DNA reads TGTGCCATCAGTGAGAGGAGTGAAAAACTGTTTTTT. Translating it yields CAISERSEKLFF.

The V call is TRBV4-2, the J call TRBJ2-3, with 7 positions matching TRBD2. Germline lookup yields CDR1 LGHNA and CDR2 YNFKEQ. The J segment lost 1 base and the V segment lost 1 base, leaving 8 bases of the junction unmatched. The CDR3 is 17 residues long. CDR3 DNA sequence: TGTGCCAGCAGCCAAGGGGGAGGGACCCGTCGCACAGATACGCAGTATTTT. Its translation is CASSQGGGTRRTDTQYF.

This rearrangement joins TRBV13 to TRBJ1-1; TRBD1 matches 7 bases. This CDR3 has 15 residues. Trimming at V came to 5 bases and at J to 4 bases, leaving 10 bases not matched to a gene. The germline gives CDR1 PRHDT, CDR2 FYEKMQ (reference sequence). The CDR3 DNA is TGTGCCAGCAGCCACCCGACAGGGTACGCCACTGAAGCTTTCTTT. Protein sequence: CASSHPTGYATEAFF.

V gene TRBV19 combines with J gene TRBJ2-2, with 7 bases lining up with TRBD2. The V gene end was trimmed by 1 base and the J gene end by 5 bases; junction bases not matched to a gene: 7. CDR1 is LNHDA, CDR2 SQIVND, per germline (reference sequence). The CDR3 runs to 16 residues. CDR3 amino acids: CASSIGPGGTTGELFF. CDR3 coding DNA: TGTGCCAGTAGTATAGGTCCGGGAGGTACGACCGGGGAGCTGTTTTTT.

The chain combines TRBV7-9 with TRBJ2-1, with D unclear. V lost 1 base, J lost 7 bases, and 5 bases lay in between. Germline lookup yields CDR1 SEHNR and CDR2 FQNEAQ (reference sequence). The CDR3 consists of 12 residues. The CDR3 DNA follows: TGTGCCAGCAGCTTAGTCTTTAATGAGCAGTTCTTC. Translation: CASSLVFNEQFF.

This chain connects TRBV6-1 to TRBJ2-2; TRBD2 matches at 12 bases. The germline V gene has CDR1 MNHNS and CDR2 SASEGT. This CDR3 region has 16 residues. V trimming: 3 bases; J trimming: 7 bases; junction bases outside the gene matches: 6. CDR3 sequence (DNA): TGTGCCAGCAGTGATGGACTAGCGGGATCGGGCGGGGAGCTGTTTTTT. The encoded protein is CASSDGLAGSGGELFF.

The genes are TRBV7-6 and TRBJ2-5, with TRBD2 identical over 7 bases. Trimming removed 2 bases from V and 5 bases from J; junction bases left unmatched: 8. CDR3 length equals 15 residues. Germline-derived CDR1 and CDR2 are SGHVS and FNYEAQ. CDR3 amino acids: CASSLNPGEGETQYF. CDR3 coding DNA: TGTGCCAGCAGCTTAAATCCGGGGGAGGGGGAGACCCAGTACTTC.

J is TRBJ2-3 and V is TRBV9; D is unclear. CDR1 is SGDLS, CDR2 YYNGEE, per germline. The CDR3 is 16 residues long. Trimming removed 0 bases from V and 1 base from J, with 12 bases in between. The CDR3 region has the DNA TGTGCCAGCAGCGTAGCCCCTCGGCGGCGCACAGATACGCAGTATTTT. This codes for CASSVAPRRRTDTQYF. The whole variable domain, remainder taken from reference TRBV9 and TRBJ2-3, is DSGVTQTPKHLITATGQRVTLRCSPRSGDLSVYWYQQSLDQGLQFLIQYYNGEERAKGNILERFSAQQFPDLHSELNLSSLELGDSALYFCASSVAPRRRTDTQYFGPGTRLTVL.

V is TRBV6-1 and J is TRBJ1-2; 7 positions agree with TRBD1. Trimming cost V 0 bases and J 7 bases; bases outside gene matches: 5. CDR3 length: 14 amino acids. Germline V gives CDR1 MNHNS, CDR2 SASEGT. The CDR3 protein is CASSEADRVGGYTF. Written as DNA, the CDR3 is TGTGCCAGCAGTGAAGCTGACAGGGTGGGTGGCTACACCTTC.

The V and J genes are TRBV2 and TRBJ1-1, with TRBD1 identical over 9 bases. Per the germline V gene, CDR1 is SNHLY and CDR2 is FYNNEI. This CDR3 comprises 22 residues. J was trimmed by 1 base and V by 6 bases; bases with no gene match: 27. The CDR3 protein is CASRNKAGTGTWRSAKNTEAFF. The CDR3 DNA reads TGTGCCAGCAGGAATAAGGCCGGGACAGGGACCTGGCGTTCGGCGAAGAACACTGAAGCTTTCTTT.

This CDR3 is CASSESGGNSQPQHF. Here the CDR3 DNA reads TGTGCCAGCAGTGAATCGGGGGGAAATAGTCAGCCCCAGCATTTT. V usage is TRBV6-1 and J usage is TRBJ1-5; maybe TRBD1 (5 bases). Germline CDR1 and CDR2: MNHNS and SASEGT. V gave up 2 bases and J gave up 6 bases, with 14 bases separating them. The CDR3 runs to 15 residues.

The CDR3 reads CASSGRRDSWSGNTIYF. As DNA, the CDR3 is TGTGCCAGCAGCGGTCGCCGGGACAGTTGGTCTGGAAACACCATATATTTT. The chain is built from TRBV9 and TRBJ1-3; 7 bases are a match to TRBD1. The CDR3 length is 17 residues. Trimming at V came to 3 bases and at J to 1 base, leaving 10 bases not matched to a gene. Germline V gives CDR1 SGDLS, CDR2 YYNGEE.

The rearrangement joins TRBV25-1 to TRBJ1-5; maybe TRBD1 (5 bases). CDR3 length: 16 amino acids. The V end lost 3 bases, the J end lost 4 bases, and 16 bases lay between the germline ends. Germline V gene lookup returns CDR1 MGHDK and CDR2 SYGVNS. The CDR3 DNA reads as TGTGCCAGCAGTGAGAGTGGGGCGGGATTAAATCAGCCCCAGCATTTT. Its protein product is CASSESGAGLNQPQHF.

The chain employs TRBV27 and TRBJ2-1, with D tentatively TRBD1 (6 bases). V gave up 6 bases and J gave up 6 bases, with 21 bases separating them. Germline loops: CDR1 MNHEY, CDR2 SMNVEV (reference sequence). The CDR3 is 16 amino acids. CDR3 in DNA: TGTGCCAGCAGCCCTGGGTCAGGGGACCCTGGCAATGAGCAGTTCTTC. Protein product: CASSPGSGDPGNEQFF.